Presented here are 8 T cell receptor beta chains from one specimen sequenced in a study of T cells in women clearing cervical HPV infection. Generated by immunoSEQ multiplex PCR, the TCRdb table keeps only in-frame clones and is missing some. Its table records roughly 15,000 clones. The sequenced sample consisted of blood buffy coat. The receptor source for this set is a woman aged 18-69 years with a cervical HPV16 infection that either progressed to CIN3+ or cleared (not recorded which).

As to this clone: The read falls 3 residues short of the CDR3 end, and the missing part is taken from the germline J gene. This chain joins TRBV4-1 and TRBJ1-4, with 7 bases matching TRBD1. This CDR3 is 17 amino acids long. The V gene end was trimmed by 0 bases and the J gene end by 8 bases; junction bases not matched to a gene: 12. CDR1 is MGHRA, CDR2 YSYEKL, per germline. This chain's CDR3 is CASSQDWSEGAREKLFF. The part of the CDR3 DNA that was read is TGCGCCAGCAGCCAAGATTGGTCGGAGGGGGCAAGGGAAAAA.

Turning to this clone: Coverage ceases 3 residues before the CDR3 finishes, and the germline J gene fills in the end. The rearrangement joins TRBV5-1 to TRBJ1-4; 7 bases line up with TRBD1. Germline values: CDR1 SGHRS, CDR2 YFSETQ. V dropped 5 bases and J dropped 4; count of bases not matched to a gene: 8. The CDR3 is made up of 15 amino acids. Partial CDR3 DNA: TGCGCCAGCAGGGGACAGATCGGGCGTAATGAAAAA. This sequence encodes CASRGQIGRNEK. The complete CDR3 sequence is CASRGQIGRNEKLFF.

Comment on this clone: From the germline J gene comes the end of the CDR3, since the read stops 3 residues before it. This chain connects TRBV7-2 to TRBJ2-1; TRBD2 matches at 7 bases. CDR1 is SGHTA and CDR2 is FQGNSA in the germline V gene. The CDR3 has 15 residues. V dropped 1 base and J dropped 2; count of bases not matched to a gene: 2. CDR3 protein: CASSLVGGTYNEQFF. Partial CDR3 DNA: TGTGCCAGCAGCTTAGTGGGGGGGACCTACAATGAG.

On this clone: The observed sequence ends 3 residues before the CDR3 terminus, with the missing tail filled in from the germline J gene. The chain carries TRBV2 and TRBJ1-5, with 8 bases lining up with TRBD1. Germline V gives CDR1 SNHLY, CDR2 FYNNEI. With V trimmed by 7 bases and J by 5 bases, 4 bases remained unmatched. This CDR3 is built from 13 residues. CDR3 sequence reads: CASNLDRDQPQHF. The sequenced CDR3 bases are TGTGCCAGCAACTTGGACAGGGATCAGCCC.

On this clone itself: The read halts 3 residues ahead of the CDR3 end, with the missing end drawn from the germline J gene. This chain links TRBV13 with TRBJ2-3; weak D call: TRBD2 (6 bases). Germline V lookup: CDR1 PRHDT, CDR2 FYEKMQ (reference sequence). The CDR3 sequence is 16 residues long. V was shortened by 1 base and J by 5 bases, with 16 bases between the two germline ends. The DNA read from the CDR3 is TGTGCCAGCAGCTTAGCACCCGGGACTCCCGGAGATACG. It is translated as CASSLAPGTPGDT. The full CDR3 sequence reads CASSLAPGTPGDTQYF.

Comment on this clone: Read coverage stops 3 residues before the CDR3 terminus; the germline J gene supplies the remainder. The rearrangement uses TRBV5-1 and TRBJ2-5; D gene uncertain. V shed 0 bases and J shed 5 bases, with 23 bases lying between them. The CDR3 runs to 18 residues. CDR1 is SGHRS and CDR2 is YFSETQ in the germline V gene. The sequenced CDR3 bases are TGCGCCAGCAGCTTGGCCGCCGCGGTTACCGGTGCCGGGGAGACC. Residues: CASSLAAAVTGAGET. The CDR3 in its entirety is CASSLAAAVTGAGETQYF.

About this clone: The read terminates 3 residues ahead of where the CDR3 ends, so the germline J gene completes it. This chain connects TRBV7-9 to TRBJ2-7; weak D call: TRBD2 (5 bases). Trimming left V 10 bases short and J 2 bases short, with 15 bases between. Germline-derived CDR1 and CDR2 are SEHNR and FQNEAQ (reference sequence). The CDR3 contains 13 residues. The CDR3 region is CATSAPGAYEQYF. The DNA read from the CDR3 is TGTGCCACCTCTGCGCCCGGGGCCTACGAG.

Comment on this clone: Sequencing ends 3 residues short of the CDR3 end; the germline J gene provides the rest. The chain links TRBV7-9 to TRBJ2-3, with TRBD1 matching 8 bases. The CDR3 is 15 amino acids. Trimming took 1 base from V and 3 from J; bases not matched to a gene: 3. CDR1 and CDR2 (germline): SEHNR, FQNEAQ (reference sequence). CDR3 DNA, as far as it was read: TGTGCCAGCAGCTTAGTGACAGGGGAAACAGATACG. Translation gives CASSLVTGETDT. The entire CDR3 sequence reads CASSLVTGETDTQYF.